This entry features one TCR beta chain sequence. Here immunoSEQ multiplex PCR was the method, and the copy in TCRdb shows in-frame clones only, minus some. The sample records a few hundred thousand clones, about 80% being singletons. The CDR3 has 16 amino acids. Germline CDR1 reads SGHRS; CDR2 reads YFSETQ. V lost 0 bases to trimming and J lost 2 bases, with 12 bases between them. The data derive from a study of blood T cell repertoires in COVID-19. The wider study: Samples of COVID-19 (acute and convalescent) were obtained from the United States, Italy and Spain. PBMCs, B-cell-depleted T cells, or T cells were the source of the cDNA or gDNA that made up the material.

Cohorts were determined from participant-reported clinical history. Sample: PBMCs or T cells enriched from blood (not recorded which). This clonotype was sampled from a man aged 50-60 years who had recovered from COVID-19. J is TRBJ1-5 and V is TRBV5-1; possibly TRBD1 for D (6 bases). The CDR3 bases are TGCGCCAGCAGCTTGGGAGACAGGTTTGGCAATCAGCCCCAGCATTTT. The encoded protein is CASSLGDRFGNQPQHF.